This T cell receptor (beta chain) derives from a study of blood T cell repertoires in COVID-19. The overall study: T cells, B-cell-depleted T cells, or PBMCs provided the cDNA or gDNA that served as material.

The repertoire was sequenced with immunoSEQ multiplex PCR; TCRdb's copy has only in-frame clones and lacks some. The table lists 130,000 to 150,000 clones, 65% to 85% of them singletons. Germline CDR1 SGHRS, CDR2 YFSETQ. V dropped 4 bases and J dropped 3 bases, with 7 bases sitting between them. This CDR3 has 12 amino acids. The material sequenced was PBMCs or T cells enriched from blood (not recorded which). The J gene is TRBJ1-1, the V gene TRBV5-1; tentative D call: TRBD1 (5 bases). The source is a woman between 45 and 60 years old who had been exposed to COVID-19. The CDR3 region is CASSKGDTEAFF. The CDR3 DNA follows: TGCGCCAGCAGCAAAGGGGACACTGAAGCTTTCTTT.